This entry features one T cell receptor beta chain sequence. The antigen is not known. This sample is drawn from a study of T cells in Graves' hyperthyroidism and ophthalmopathy. Study-level information: Peripheral blood was collected at initial diagnosis, before any treatment. Findings and caveats of the study: A 13 V-J signature model discriminated ophthalmopathy versus stable hyperthyroidism. In the blood, most expanded thyroid clonotypes above 0.001 appeared as well.

Approximately 9.3 ml of fresh peripheral blood supplied the PBMCs. Researchers took RNA transcripts and amplified the TCR beta CDR3 regions from them. First-round RT-PCR with HTBI primers amplified the TCR CDR3 region. One entry per CDR3 protein, called by TCRdb with MiXCR from the multiplex PCR reads. The profile shows hundreds of thousands of distinct CDR3 sequences, under 15% of them singletons. CDR3 length: 19 residues. Per germline, CDR1 LGHDT and CDR2 YNNKEL (reference sequence). Trimming pared 4 bases from V and 7 bases from J, leaving 32 bases between. This sequence originates from a man younger than 35 with Graves' ophthalmopathy. Sequenced material: blood. This chain joins TRBV3-1 and TRBJ2-7; possibly TRBD1 or TRBD2 for D (7 bases each). In DNA form, the CDR3 reads TGTGCCAGCAGCCCAACTACCACTAAGGGACTAACAGGGGACAATGAGCAGTACTTC. Translating gives CASSPTTTKGLTGDNEQYF.